This T cell receptor beta chain was captured in a study of cytotoxic CD8 clonotypes in ibrutinib-treated CLL. Overall study context: There were 11 relapsed/refractory patients and roughly 15 treatment-naive patients, and some 18 were IGHV unmutated.

Data came from immunoSEQ multiplex PCR; TCRdb stores just in-frame clones and leaves some out. Among about 300,000 clones listed, about 72% were seen once. Investigators sourced around 1.8 micrograms of genomic DNA from cryopreserved PBMCs for TCR beta libraries. Points from the study as a whole: On treatment, the uncommon public clonotypes contracted or remained stable. Baseline clonality, higher than in age-matched healthy donors, tracked circulating CD8+ T-cell counts.

As concerns this clone: The target antigen is unknown.

The germline CDR1 and CDR2 sequences are SNHLY and FYNNEI. V lost 9 bases and J lost 0, with 9 bases in between. The CDR3 is 13 amino acids. The sequence was obtained from a human donor with chronic lymphocytic leukemia. The material was PBMCs, obtained at disease progression, from a patient treated with ibrutinib. The genes are TRBV2 and TRBJ1-3; D unclear. The CDR3 DNA sequence: TGTGCCAGTCAAGCAATCTCTGGAAACACCATATATTTT. Its protein product is CASQAISGNTIYF.